The rows below give T cell receptor beta chains drawn from one sample of a study of blood T cell repertoires in COVID-19. Clones were read by immunoSEQ multiplex PCR, and TCRdb kept only the in-frame ones, dropping some. The sample includes approximately 80,000 clones, 88% seen only once; the top ten take around 7.3%. Sequenced material: peripheral blood. Receptors were obtained from an elderly woman with acute or convalescent COVID-19. Both conserved end residues are trimmed from each CDR3. Some rows mark clone size as missing; the rest say once, few, many or name a class of expanded clone.

clone_size: NA; v_call: TRBV11-2; cdr3_aa: ASSFLQGTNYGYT
clone_size: NA; v_call: TRBV2; cdr3_aa: ASNRVNQPQH
clone_size: NA; v_call: TRBV6-5; cdr3_aa: ASSRTSAWEQY
clone_size: NA; v_call: TRBV7-3; cdr3_aa: ASSAYTSSGVYEQY
clone_size: NA; v_call: TRBV5-6; cdr3_aa: ASSLAGGNTIY
clone_size: once; v_call: TRBV21-1; cdr3_aa: AKIGERDQPQH
clone_size: NA; v_call: TRBV3-1/TRBV3-2; cdr3_aa: ASSQGDSGNQETQY
clone_size: NA; v_call: TRBV10-3; cdr3_aa: AISENTELTEAF
clone_size: NA; v_call: TRBV4-2; cdr3_aa: ASSRENEKLF
clone_size: NA; v_call: TRBV5-4; cdr3_aa: ASSLGATNTQY
clone_size: NA; v_call: TRBV5-1; cdr3_aa: ASSPTVGQAYEQY
clone_size: NA; v_call: TRBV5-1; cdr3_aa: ASSRRDRAGGELF
clone_size: NA; v_call: TRBV5-4; cdr3_aa: ASSGGQGFLYEQY
clone_size: NA; v_call: TRBV4-2; cdr3_aa: ASSHGDRSSYEQY
clone_size: NA; v_call: TRBV2; cdr3_aa: ASRASGRQETQY
clone_size: NA; v_call: TRBV7-2; cdr3_aa: ASSLGLAGGADTQY
clone_size: few; v_call: TRBV19; cdr3_aa: ASSQRQGEAF
clone_size: NA; v_call: TRBV4-3; cdr3_aa: ASSKGGGAAIYEQY
clone_size: once; v_call: TRBV10-3; cdr3_aa: AIGRDRGLDTQY
clone_size: NA; v_call: TRBV29-1; cdr3_aa: SVDGTSADTQY
clone_size: NA; v_call: TRBV10-3; cdr3_aa: AISGPHTGSYEQY
clone_size: NA; v_call: TRBV6-6; cdr3_aa: ASIRGRGNTEAF
clone_size: once; v_call: TRBV5-1; cdr3_aa: ASSLARGGYNEQF